This TCR beta chain was obtained from a study of Graves' ophthalmopathy and Graves' hyperthyroidism. Looking at the study overall: At the time of initial diagnosis and before any treatment, peripheral blood was collected.

Germline values: CDR1 MGHDK, CDR2 SYGVNS. Unmatched junction bases numbered 16, after V lost 4 bases and J lost 6 bases. The CDR3 covers 18 residues. Amplification from RNA transcripts yielded the TCR beta CDR3 regions. HTBI primers primed a first-round RT-PCR, and a second-round multiplex PCR followed. TCRdb re-analysed the multiplex PCR reads in MiXCR, keeping a single row per CDR3 protein. The data contain around 600,000 distinct CDR3 sequences, about two fifths of them singletons. J is TRBJ2-2 and V is TRBV25-1; 8 bases fit TRBD1. The TCR comes from an adult man with Graves' ophthalmopathy. The sample consisted of peripheral blood. The CDR3 spells CASSVSYGQGLESGELFF. The CDR3 nucleotides read TGTGCCAGCAGTGTATCTTATGGACAGGGTCTGGAATCCGGGGAGCTGTTTTTT.